This TCR beta chain was identified during a study of response to subunit inactivated influenza vaccine. This clonotype was observed a handful of times. The CDR3 spans 12 residues. The V gene lost 2 bases and the J gene lost 8 bases, with 9 bases spanning the gap. MiXCR, run by TCRdb on the RT-PCR reads, gives a single entry per CDR3 protein. Found here are just under 550,000 distinct CDR3 sequences, less than 25% of them singletons; the top ten hold approximately 3%. The sample was also reused in another study, on T cells expressing NK-cell markers. That paper notes: Generation of TCR beta cDNA was performed by 5'RACE template switching incorporating UMIs. The TCR beta repertoires originated in sorted CD3+CD56+NKG2C+, CD3+CD56+NKG2C- and CD3+CD56-NKG2C+ T cells.

The receptor comes from a man aged 45-60 years who received an inactivated influenza vaccine. The starting material was CD4+ T cells sorted from PBMCs, obtained 12 days after vaccination. This rearrangement joins TRBV12-3 or TRBV12-4 to TRBJ1-2, with a weak D call TRBD1 (5 bases). The CDR3 bases are TGTGCCAGCAGTTTATTGGGGCGCGGCTACACCTTC. Translation: CASSLLGRGYTF.